A selection of T cell receptor beta chains follows, all from one sample in a study of blood T cell repertoires in COVID-19. Using immunoSEQ multiplex PCR, the repertoire was profiled, and TCRdb retains in-frame clones only, with some absent. The sample has around 370,000 clones; roughly 91% are singletons. The material sequenced was PBMCs or T cells enriched from blood (not recorded which). These receptor sequences come from a woman aged 18-30 years who had recovered from COVID-19. Both conserved end residues are part of each CDR3. A D gene is named only where the DNA matches it firmly. Rows may omit the clone size; those that give it use once, few, many or a size class.

clone size,V gene,D gene,J gene,CDR3 protein,CDR3 DNA
-,TRBV3-1/TRBV3-2,TRBD1,TRBJ1-5,CASSQSAGGDSNQPQHF,TGTGCCAGCAGCCAATCGGCAGGGGGCGATAGCAATCAGCCCCAGCATTTT
-,TRBV18,-,TRBJ1-3,CASSPSAQSSGNTIYF,TGTGCCAGCTCACCGTCCGCCCAGTCCTCTGGAAACACCATATATTTT
-,TRBV5-1,TRBD2,TRBJ2-5,CASTGSGGAEETQYF,TGCGCCAGCACGGGGAGCGGGGGGGCCGAGGAGACCCAGTACTTC
few,TRBV27,-,TRBJ1-1,CASSPQGGEAFF,TGTGCCAGCAGCCCTCAGGGTGGTGAAGCTTTCTTT
once,TRBV3-1/TRBV3-2,TRBD2,TRBJ2-3,CASSQETSGGQDTQYF,TGTGCCAGCAGCCAGGAAACTAGCGGGGGGCAGGATACGCAGTATTTT
-,TRBV14,-,TRBJ1-5,CASSLQGNQPQHF,TGTGCCAGCAGCCTCCAGGGCAATCAGCCCCAGCATTTT
-,TRBV3-1/TRBV3-2,-,TRBJ2-5,CASSPGRETQYF,TGTGCCAGCAGCCCGGGGAGAGAGACCCAGTACTTC
-,TRBV2,TRBD2,TRBJ2-1,CASTSGGSSYNEQFF,TGTGCCAGCACCAGCGGGGGGAGCTCCTACAATGAGCAGTTCTTC
-,TRBV6-5,-,TRBJ2-7,CASSLLGQGVYEQYF,TGTGCCAGCAGCCTTCTAGGGCAGGGTGTCTACGAGCAGTACTTC
-,TRBV24-1,TRBD1,TRBJ1-6,CATSELDRAKSSPLHF,TGTGCCACCAGTGAGCTGGACAGGGCAAAAAGCTCACCCCTCCACTTT
-,TRBV11-1,TRBD2,TRBJ2-5,CASSFQRGSQETQYF,TGTGCCAGCAGCTTCCAGCGGGGATCTCAAGAGACCCAGTACTTC
-,TRBV28,-,TRBJ1-5,CASSWSIANQPQHF,TGTGCCAGCAGTTGGTCGATAGCCAATCAGCCCCAGCATTTT
-,TRBV7-9,-,TRBJ2-5,CASSAADFLHETQYF,TGTGCCAGCAGCGCGGCGGACTTTCTTCACGAGACCCAGTACTTC
-,TRBV7-6,TRBD1,TRBJ1-3,CASSLGPPTGENTIYF,TGTGCCAGCAGCTTAGGACCACCGACAGGGGAAAACACCATATATTTT
-,TRBV6-4,TRBD2,TRBJ2-1,CASSQHSGGGAANEQFF,TGTGCCAGCAGTCAACATAGTGGCGGGGGGGCCGCCAATGAGCAGTTCTTC
-,TRBV12-3/TRBV12-4,-,TRBJ1-3,CASSFRGNTIYF,TGTGCCAGCAGTTTCAGAGGAAACACCATATATTTT
-,TRBV3-1/TRBV3-2,TRBD2,TRBJ2-1,CASSRKRGLDSYNEQFF,TGTGCCAGCAGCCGAAAGCGGGGGCTAGACTCCTACAATGAGCAGTTCTTC
-,TRBV6-5,-,TRBJ1-2,CASSPTDNYGYTF,TGTGCCAGCAGTCCGACAGACAACTATGGCTACACCTTC
-,TRBV3-1/TRBV3-2,-,TRBJ1-3,CASSQRGSPGAGNTIYF,TGTGCCAGCAGCCAGAGGGGGAGCCCCGGGGCTGGAAACACCATATATTTT
-,TRBV11-2,TRBD1,TRBJ2-4,CASSSKQGNGKNIQYF,TGTGCCAGCAGCTCGAAACAGGGGAACGGCAAAAACATTCAGTACTTC
-,TRBV3-1/TRBV3-2,-,TRBJ1-4,CASSTGSANEKLFF,TGTGCCAGCAGTACAGGGTCAGCTAATGAAAAACTGTTTTTT
-,TRBV29-1,TRBD1,TRBJ2-7,CSVQTGQAYEQYF,TGCAGCGTTCAAACGGGACAGGCCTACGAGCAGTACTTC
once,TRBV18,TRBD1,TRBJ2-7,CASSPGQALGEQYF,TGTGCCAGCTCACCGGGACAGGCTCTGGGCGAGCAGTACTTC
-,TRBV11-3,-,TRBJ2-3,CASSAERGADTQYF,TGTGCCAGCAGTGCGGAAAGGGGCGCAGATACGCAGTATTTT
-,TRBV11-3,-,TRBJ2-1,CASSLVSRGSYNEQFF,TGTGCCAGCAGCTTAGTCAGCAGGGGCTCCTACAATGAGCAGTTCTTC
-,TRBV7-6,-,TRBJ1-2,CASSRYGRDGNGYTF,TGTGCCAGCAGCCGATACGGGAGGGACGGAAATGGCTACACCTTC
-,TRBV4-3,-,TRBJ1-1,CASSQDTWTVNTEAFF,TGCGCCAGCAGCCAAGATACGTGGACAGTCAACACTGAAGCTTTCTTT
-,TRBV19,-,TRBJ1-2,CATHQGPANYGYTF,TGTGCCACCCACCAGGGCCCTGCTAACTATGGCTACACCTTC
-,TRBV11-2,-,TRBJ2-7,CASSQTGPQLWQYF,TGTGCCAGCAGCCAGACAGGTCCCCAGCTTTGGCAGTACTTC
-,TRBV7-9,-,TRBJ1-4,CASSFRNEKLFF,TGTGCCAGCAGCTTCAGGAATGAAAAACTGTTTTTT
-,TRBV3-1/TRBV3-2,TRBD2,TRBJ2-7,CASSPHTSGGLTSSYEQYF,TGTGCCAGCAGCCCACATACTAGCGGGGGGCTAACTTCCTCCTACGAGCAGTACTTC
-,TRBV3-1/TRBV3-2,TRBD1,TRBJ1-1,CASSQGTVPLMNTEAFF,TGTGCCAGCAGCCAGGGGACAGTGCCTTTAATGAACACTGAAGCTTTCTTT
once,TRBV28,-,TRBJ1-5,CASSFGWGQGNQPQHF,TGTGCCAGCAGTTTTGGGTGGGGGCAAGGGAATCAGCCCCAGCATTTT
-,TRBV4-2,-,TRBJ2-7,CASSQDPGTPPYEQYF,TGTGCCAGCAGCCAAGATCCCGGGACACCACCCTACGAGCAGTACTTC
-,TRBV29-1,-,TRBJ1-2,CSVDRPRRGFSYYGYTF,TGCAGCGTTGATCGTCCTCGTCGGGGGTTTTCGTACTATGGCTACACCTTC
-,TRBV30,TRBD1,TRBJ1-5,CASSSRGHQPQHF,TGTGCCTCATCCTCAAGGGGGCATCAGCCCCAGCATTTT
-,TRBV5-4,TRBD2,TRBJ2-5,CASSTLAGEKETQYF,TGTGCCAGCAGCACACTAGCGGGGGAGAAAGAGACCCAGTACTTC
once,TRBV19,TRBD1,TRBJ2-1,CASKGGQGTYNEQFF,TGTGCCAGTAAAGGAGGACAGGGAACCTACAATGAGCAGTTCTTC
-,TRBV7-9,TRBD1,TRBJ1-2,CASSTGDRGGYGYTF,TGTGCCAGCAGCACGGGGGACAGGGGTGGCTATGGCTACACCTTC
-,TRBV5-5,TRBD1,TRBJ2-7,CASSLWDRGFSSYEQYF,TGTGCCAGCAGCTTGTGGGACAGGGGCTTTAGCTCCTACGAGCAGTACTTC
-,TRBV9,-,TRBJ1-3,CASSVTPDSLRNTIYF,TGTGCCAGCAGCGTCACGCCTGACAGCCTTAGAAACACCATATATTTT
-,TRBV7-2,-,TRBJ2-1,CASTPEYFSYNEQFF,TGTGCCAGCACCCCGGAGTACTTCTCCTACAATGAGCAGTTCTTC
-,TRBV2,TRBD1,TRBJ1-2,CARTTDRGNYGYTF,TGTGCCAGAACAACTGACAGGGGCAACTATGGCTACACCTTC
-,TRBV5-4,TRBD1,TRBJ1-1,CASSWDRGGNTEAFF,TGTGCCAGCAGCTGGGACAGGGGCGGTAACACTGAAGCTTTCTTT
once,TRBV19,TRBD1,TRBJ1-5,CASSSGGGPQPQHF,TGTGCCAGTAGTTCTGGAGGGGGCCCTCAGCCCCAGCATTTT
-,TRBV21-1,-,TRBJ1-5,CASSKVLGSNQPQHF,TGTGCCAGCAGCAAAGTGCTGGGCAGCAATCAGCCCCAGCATTTT
-,TRBV2,TRBD1,TRBJ1-1,CASSVRTGGWDTEAFF,TGTGCCAGCAGTGTCCGGACAGGGGGTTGGGACACTGAAGCTTTCTTT
-,TRBV19,-,TRBJ1-4,CASLEGTNEKLFF,TGTGCCAGCTTAGAGGGAACTAATGAAAAACTGTTTTTT
-,TRBV4-1,TRBD2,TRBJ2-7,CASSQGGLAGEYEQYF,TGCGCCAGCAGCCAAGGGGGACTAGCGGGGGAGTACGAGCAGTACTTC
-,TRBV11-2,-,TRBJ1-4,CASSFSEKLFF,TGTGCCAGCAGCTTTAGTGAAAAACTGTTTTTT
-,TRBV24-1,TRBD1,TRBJ1-5,CATRPGGTGDQPQHF,TGTGCCACCAGGCCGGGGGGGACAGGGGATCAGCCCCAGCATTTT
-,TRBV6-4,TRBD2,TRBJ2-5,CASSPSSGGLETQYF,TGTGCCAGCAGTCCTAGCAGCGGGGGGTTAGAGACCCAGTACTTC
-,TRBV7-2,-,TRBJ1-2,CASSLVTETYGYTF,TGTGCCAGCAGCTTAGTCACAGAGACGTATGGCTACACCTTC
-,TRBV7-3,TRBD1,TRBJ2-1,CASSLSQGQGAYNEQFF,TGTGCCAGCAGCTTGAGCCAGGGACAGGGGGCGTACAATGAGCAGTTCTTC
-,TRBV12-3/TRBV12-4,-,TRBJ2-5,CASSLGSQETQYF,TGTGCCAGCAGTTTGGGCAGTCAAGAGACCCAGTACTTC
-,TRBV4-1,-,TRBJ1-5,CASSHLLQGNNQPQHF,TGCGCCAGCAGCCATTTGCTACAGGGAAACAATCAGCCCCAGCATTTT
-,TRBV30,-,TRBJ1-2,CAWSAQGIGYGYTF,TGTGCCTGGAGTGCGCAGGGTATCGGCTATGGCTACACCTTC
-,TRBV28,TRBD1,TRBJ1-5,CASSSGQGVFGVQPQHF,TGTGCCAGCAGTTCCGGACAGGGGGTTTTCGGGGTTCAGCCCCAGCATTTT
-,TRBV10-3,-,TRBJ1-3,CAISDTGLGSGNTIYF,TGTGCCATCAGTGATACAGGGCTGGGATCTGGAAACACCATATATTTT
-,TRBV29-1,TRBD1,TRBJ1-1,CSVGAGGTEAFF,TGCAGCGTTGGGGCAGGGGGCACTGAAGCTTTCTTT